This TCR beta chain derives from a study of control samples from healthy donors and cancer patients. V shed 4 bases, J shed 15 bases, and the junction held 17 bases outside the gene matches. Germline values: CDR1 LGHNA, CDR2 YNFKEQ. The CDR3 loop spans 15 amino acids. This table comes from immunoSEQ multiplex PCR, and its TCRdb copy is limited to in-frame clones, with some not included. In the table there are some 130,000 clones, approximately 90% of which are singletons. J is TRBJ2-1 and V is TRBV4-2, with 8 bases matching TRBD2. The clonotype comes from a woman between 50 and 59 years old in good health. Material for sequencing was blood. CDR3 coding DNA: TGTGCCAGCAGCCCTACTAGCGGCACACCCGAGTCCCCGTTCTTC. Translated: CASSPTSGTPESPFF.